The present T cell receptor (beta chain) was sequenced within a study of blood T cell repertoires in COVID-19 (dated by TCRdb to the early 2020s). As for the study more broadly: Samples covering the acute and convalescent phases of COVID-19 were provided by collaborators in the United States, Italy and Spain. The dataset comprised deeply sampled blood TCRbeta repertoires from subjects exposed to, actively infected with, or recovered from COVID-19. Sample metadata almost always included a de-identified subject ID, COVID-19 status, age in years and sex. Where HLA class I and class II types were available, the types were taken from metadata supplied by the sample provider, not from assay-based typing. The prospective study material was composed of cDNA or gDNA derived from T cells, B-cell-depleted T cells, or PBMCs. The repertoires were released in a freely available public database intended as a resource for research on the immune response to SARS-CoV-2. The samples were drawn from the first 160 participants of the ongoing ImmuneRACE study and from 1,254 subjects provided by 6 global collaborators.

TCRbeta CDR3 regions were amplified from genomic DNA by means of the immunoSEQ Assay, a bias-controlled multiplex PCR. In the source study's methods: Nucleated cell counts per sample were estimated from amplification of reference gene primers within the assay. To quantify the absolute abundance of each unique TCRbeta CDR3 rearrangement, sequence reads were collapsed and filtered. For each sample, productive Simpson clonality was calculated by taking the square root of Simpson's diversity index across productive rearrangements. In TCRdb, the immuneACCESS table is reduced to in-frame sequences with V and J assigned. These tables do not hold every clone; where another copy was compared, an unresolved V gene accounts for under half, and the others remain unexplained. The V and J calls and clone size were taken over from that table, and D and trimming were inferred from the DNA. The sample includes 200,000 to 250,000 clones, with roughly 76% observed a single time. Roughly 4.9% of the sample rests with the top ten.

V is clipped by 0 bases and J by 1 base, and the sequence between their germline boundaries is 6 bases long. The germline V gene yields LGHNA for CDR1 and YSLEER for CDR2. Spanning cysteine to phenylalanine, the CDR3 consists of 14 amino acids. The sequence is cut down to CDR3 DNA, 42 bases in frame from base 1. On this clone itself: Its recognized antigen is unknown. Nothing much larger sits one base from this clone, and base qualities are not available.

Collaborating institutions collected whole blood in K2EDTA tubes following their own protocols. For TCRbeta analysis, collaborator samples were shipped as frozen whole blood, as isolated PBMCs, or as DNA extracted from either sample type. Overall results and qualifications from the work: Clinical and demographic metadata were provided uncurated, with the amount varying by source and participant.

The chain joins TRBV4-3 to TRBJ1-1; no D gene is confidently identified. This sequence was found in a human donor in a cohort sampled during active COVID-19. Material for sequencing was peripheral blood. The nucleotide sequence reads TGCGCCAGCAGCCAAGAGAGCTGGAACACTGAAGCTTTCTTT. This sequence encodes CASSQESWNTEAFF.